These 12 T cell receptor beta chains share one sample of origin, sequenced in a study of T cell responses to AZD1222 COVID-19 vaccine. Measured with immunoSEQ multiplex PCR; TCRdb has only the in-frame clones, and not every one. The sample holds roughly 100,000 clones, 84% seen once. This material consisted of peripheral blood, taken on day 0 of AZD1222 vaccination. The receptor source for this set is an adult in good health.

The rearrangement links TRBV4-3 to TRBJ1-4; the D gene is possibly TRBD1 (5 bases). V lost 0 bases to trimming and J lost 7 bases, with 12 bases between them. CDR1 is LGHNA and CDR2 is YSLEER in the germline V gene. The CDR3 length is 15 residues. In DNA, the CDR3 is TGCGCCAGCAGCCAAGATCCCCGGGGGGGTGAAAAACTGTTTTTT. Its translation is CASSQDPRGGEKLFF.

The gene calls are TRBV5-6 and TRBJ1-3; TRBD1 aligns across 9 bases. This CDR3 comprises 16 residues. V gave up 2 bases and J gave up 2 bases; unmatched junction bases: 5. CDR1 is SGHDT and CDR2 is YYEEEE in the germline V gene. The CDR3 region is CASSLGQGYPGNTIYF. CDR3 bases: TGTGCCAGCAGCTTAGGACAGGGGTACCCTGGAAACACCATATATTTT.

This clone was seen just once. The chain is built from TRBV3-1 (or the pseudogene TRBV3-2) and TRBJ2-1, with 10 bases aligning to TRBD1. Losses at the gene ends were 6 bases for V and 6 bases for J; bases not matched to a gene: 8. Germline V gene sequence: CDR1 LGHDT, CDR2 YNNKEL (reference sequence). The CDR3 has 15 amino acids. The CDR3 sequence: CASRPTRDRGNEQFF. CDR3 bases: TGTGCCAGCAGACCTACCCGGGACAGGGGCAATGAGCAGTTCTTC.

The CDR3 nucleotides are TGTGCCAGCAGTTTAGGGCCCTATGGCTACACCTTC. Protein: CASSLGPYGYTF. This chain links TRBV12-3 or TRBV12-4 with TRBJ1-2; no definite D call. The germline V and J ends were trimmed by 1 base and 4 bases, with 4 bases remaining between them. The CDR3 runs to 12 residues.

The chain couples TRBV19 to TRBJ1-2; D gene ambiguous. Germline-derived CDR1 and CDR2 are LNHDA and SQIVND (reference sequence). This CDR3 has 16 residues. With 7 bases removed from V and 2 bases from J, the gap between germline ends came to 20 bases. The CDR3 loop reads CASTLNGPGKNYGYTF. DNA of the CDR3: TGTGCCAGTACCTTGAATGGACCAGGAAAAAACTATGGCTACACCTTC.

The rearrangement links TRBV11-3 to TRBJ1-1; no clear D gene. The CDR3 is 15 residues long. The germline V gene encodes CDR1 SGHNT and CDR2 YENEEA. The V end lost 1 base, the J end lost 6 bases, and 15 bases lay between the germline ends. CDR3 DNA sequence: TGTGCCAGCAGCTTAGTTCGTGAGACTAGGGCTGAAGCTTTCTTT. The encoded protein is CASSLVRETRAEAFF. Looking up the rest from reference TRBV11-3 and TRBJ1-1 gives the full variable domain: EAGVVQSPRYKIIEKKQPVAFWCNPISGHNTLYWYLQNLGQGPELLIRYENEEAVDDSQLPKDRFSAERLKGVDSTLKIQPAELGDSAVYLCASSLVRETRAEAFFGQGTRLTVV.

V and J are TRBV11-3 and TRBJ2-2, with 11 nucleotides matching TRBD1. This CDR3 is built from 17 residues. Germline assignment: CDR1 SGHNT and CDR2 YENEEA. J lost 4 bases, V lost 0 bases, and 4 bases had no gene match. The CDR3 DNA reads as TGTGCCAGCAGCTTAGATGGAGGGACAGGGGGCACCGGGGAGCTGTTTTTT. This codes for CASSLDGGTGGTGELFF. Based on the CDR3 plus reference TRBV11-3 and TRBJ2-2, the full variable domain is EAGVVQSPRYKIIEKKQPVAFWCNPISGHNTLYWYLQNLGQGPELLIRYENEEAVDDSQLPKDRFSAERLKGVDSTLKIQPAELGDSAVYLCASSLDGGTGGTGELFFGEGSRLTVL.

This rearrangement joins TRBV10-3 to TRBJ1-3, with D possibly TRBD1 on 5 matching bases. The CDR3 length is 16 residues. With 0 bases removed from V and 3 bases from J, the gap between germline ends came to 12 bases. The germline V gene encodes CDR1 ENHRY and CDR2 SYGVKD. CDR3 nucleotides: TGTGCCATCAGTGAGTCGGAAGGGGATGTTGGAAACACCATATATTTT. Translation: CAISESEGDVGNTIYF.

The CDR3 sequence: CASSPDRAGSYNSPLHF. The CDR3 bases are TGTGCCAGCAGCCCAGACAGGGCGGGTTCCTATAATTCACCCCTCCACTTT. The chain employs TRBV5-6 and TRBJ1-6; TRBD1 matches at 7 bases. After removal of 4 bases from V and 1 base from J, the junction contained 8 bases not matched to a gene. The germline CDR1 and CDR2 sequences are SGHDT and YYEEEE. The CDR3 contains 17 residues.

The chain has TRBV12-5 and TRBJ1-5; D not resolved. The germline V gene encodes CDR1 LGHNT and CDR2 FRNRAP. This CDR3 contains 13 residues. With 0 bases removed from V and 6 bases from J, the gap between germline ends came to 6 bases. The CDR3 DNA sequence: TGTGCTAGTGGTTTGGTAGGTAGTCAGCCCCAGCATTTT. Its translation: CASGLVGSQPQHF. Full variable domain (remainder filled in from reference TRBV12-5 and TRBJ1-5): DARVTQTPRHKVTEMGQEVTMRCQPILGHNTVFWYRQTMMQGLELLAYFRNRAPLDDSGMPKDRFSAEMPDATLATLKIQPSEPRDSAVYFCASGLVGSQPQHFGDGTRLSIL.

The rearrangement links TRBV18 to TRBJ1-5; D call uncertain. Germline assignment: CDR1 KGHSH and CDR2 LQKENI. Between the trimmed V and J ends, which lost 5 bases and 5 bases, there was a span of 16 bases. This CDR3 contains 15 residues. CDR3 in amino acids: CASSSNQGLYQPQHF. CDR3 DNA: TGTGCCAGCTCATCCAACCAAGGGTTGTATCAGCCCCAGCATTTT.

V usage is TRBV4-1 and J usage is TRBJ1-5; 9 bases fit TRBD1. Germline trimming cut 1 base from V and 5 bases from J; bases unmatched to any gene: 9. Germline CDR1 reads MGHRA; CDR2 reads YSYEKL. CDR3 size: 17 residues. CDR3 residues: CASSQVKRGQGYQPQHF. DNA of the CDR3: TGCGCCAGCAGCCAAGTCAAAAGGGGACAGGGATATCAGCCCCAGCATTTT.